One TCR beta chain is described in this entry. This sample's time point: persistent/refractory GD, antithyroid drugs over 5 years with positive TRAb. RNA isolated from PBMCs was used to make the TCR library. Each of the patients was recruited from an endocrinology department situated in Xi'an, China. The peripheral blood volume drawn was around 10 milliliters, and it was collected into EDTA tubes. Library construction for TCR beta used iRepertoire HTBI primers and Arm-PCR of CDR3 regions. TCRdb analysed the multiplex PCR reads with MiXCR anew, one entry per CDR3 protein. Altogether 600,000 to 850,000 distinct CDR3 sequences are present, around 32% being singletons, with the ten largest covering 40% to 55%. The data stem from a study of regulatory T cells in long-lasting Graves disease. J lost 7 bases, V lost 5 bases, and 5 bases had no gene match. CDR3 size: 14 residues. The germline V gene has CDR1 ENHRY and CDR2 SYGVKD.

The sample in question was peripheral blood mononuclear cells (PBMCs), obtained when the disease was refractory, from a patient treated with antithyroid drugs. This chain joins TRBV10-3 and TRBJ1-6, with 7 nucleotides matching TRBD1. This clonotype originated in a female donor with Graves disease. CDR3 sequence (DNA): TGTGCCATCAGTACACAGGGGAGGAATTCACCCCTCCACTTT. Translation gives CAISTQGRNSPLHF.